This T cell receptor beta chain was identified in a study of blood T cell repertoires in COVID-19. Across the study: Italy, Spain and the United States were the sources of the convalescent and acute COVID-19 samples.

CDR1 is SGHDN, CDR2 FVKESK, per germline. The CDR3 totals 13 residues. The V gene lost 7 bases and the J gene lost 0 bases, with 9 bases spanning the gap. Authors' processing steps: Reference gene primer amplification gave nucleated cell count estimates. Sequenced by immunoSEQ multiplex PCR; TCRdb stores in-frame clones only, minus some. That table furnishes V, J and clone size, whereas the DNA furnished D and trimming. The sample lists some 400,000 clones, approximately 86% occurring once. This receptor was taken from a human donor in a cohort sampled during active COVID-19. Sequencing was performed on peripheral blood. V and J are TRBV14 and TRBJ1-1, with unresolved D. The CDR3 reads CASTLAVNTEAFF. CDR3 nucleotide sequence: TGTGCCAGCACCCTGGCAGTGAACACTGAAGCTTTCTTT.